These 19 T cell receptor beta chains originate from one sample sequenced in a study of blood T cell repertoires in COVID-19. Only in-frame clones appear in the TCRdb table, and some are missing; sequencing was by immunoSEQ multiplex PCR. Here the sample spans tens of thousands of clones, almost 80% being singletons. Sequencing was performed on PBMCs or T cells enriched from blood (not recorded which). The receptor set was obtained from a woman aged 50 to 65 with acute COVID-19.

The rearrangement joins TRBV19 to TRBJ1-1, with D possibly TRBD1 on 5 matching bases. The length of the CDR3 is 15 residues. The germline V gene has CDR1 LNHDA and CDR2 SQIVND (reference sequence). The V end lost 1 base, the J end lost 1 base, and 10 bases lay between the germline ends. The CDR3 coding sequence is TGTGCCAGTAGTATAGCCCCGGGGGAGAACACTGAAGCTTTCTTT. Its protein is CASSIAPGENTEAFF.

The chain couples TRBV5-6 to TRBJ2-5, with 15 bases aligning to TRBD2. The trim removed 3 bases at V and 1 base at J, leaving 10 bases unmatched. The germline gives CDR1 SGHDT, CDR2 YYEEEE. The CDR3 is 19 residues long. CDR3 in DNA: TGTGCCAGCAGCTCATGGACTAGCGGGGGGGCCAGGCGCCAAGAGACCCAGTACTTC. Protein product: CASSSWTSGGARRQETQYF.

The rearrangement joins TRBV3-1 (or the pseudogene TRBV3-2) to TRBJ2-7; 16 bases agree with TRBD2. V shed 4 bases and J 6 bases; nucleotides not matched to a gene: 3. The germline V gene has CDR1 LGHDT and CDR2 YNNKEL (reference sequence). The CDR3 sequence is 15 residues long. DNA for the CDR3: TGTGCCAGCAGCCTGGGACTAGCGGGGGGGCTCGAGCAGTACTTC. It specifies CASSLGLAGGLEQYF.

This clone was seen only once. V usage is TRBV18 and J usage is TRBJ2-7; D unresolved. CDR1 KGHSH and CDR2 LQKENI come from the germline V gene. With 3 bases removed from V and 0 bases from J, the gap between germline ends came to 9 bases. The CDR3 totals 14 residues. CDR3 DNA: TGTGCCAGCTCACCCATCTCGAGCTCCTACGAGCAGTACTTC. This codes for CASSPISSSYEQYF. Using reference TRBV18 and TRBJ2-7 for the parts outside the CDR3, the full variable domain is NAGVMQNPRHLVRRRGQEARLRCSPMKGHSHVYWYRQLPEEGLKFMVYLQKENIIDESGMPKERFSAEFPKEGPSILRIQQVVRGDSAAYFCASSPISSSYEQYFGPGTRLTVT.

This chain links TRBV2 with TRBJ2-5; 7 nucleotides line up with TRBD2. Trimming removed 6 bases from V and 9 bases from J; junction bases left unmatched: 1. Germline values: CDR1 SNHLY, CDR2 FYNNEI. CDR3 size: 10 residues. The CDR3 sequence: CASRGGAQYF. CDR3 sequence (DNA): TGTGCCAGCAGGGGGGGGGCCCAGTACTTC. The variable domain in full, completed from reference TRBV2 and TRBJ2-5, reads EPEVTQTPSHQVTQMGQEVILRCVPISNHLYFYWYRQILGQKVEFLVSFYNNEISEKSEIFDDQFSVERPDGSNFTLKIRSTKLEDSAMYFCASRGGAQYFGPGTRLLVL.

This clone showed up just a few times. The chain links TRBV7-3 to TRBJ2-7; TRBD1 matches 8 bases. The length of the CDR3 is 15 residues. Trimming cost V 5 bases and J 4 bases; bases outside gene matches: 10. The germline gives CDR1 SGHTA, CDR2 FQGTGA. The CDR3 region is CASSPTGTGEYEQYF. The DNA for the CDR3 is TGTGCCAGCAGCCCCACCGGGACAGGAGAATACGAGCAGTACTTC.

This chain connects TRBV6-5 to TRBJ1-1, with 10 positions matching TRBD1. CDR3 length: 15 residues. Germline trimming cut 2 bases from V and 7 bases from J; bases unmatched to any gene: 7. Germline CDR1 is MNHEY and CDR2 is SVGAGI. CDR3 nucleotide sequence: TGTGCCAGCAGTTACGAAGGGACAGGGGTAAATGAAGCTTTCTTT. Protein: CASSYEGTGVNEAFF.

J is TRBJ1-1 and V is TRBV10-1; a possible D gene is TRBD1 (5 bases). The CDR3 runs to 13 residues. Trimming took 4 bases from V and 0 from J, leaving 6 bases between them. Germline V CDR1 and CDR2: WNHNN, SYGVQD (reference sequence). The CDR3 region has the DNA TGCGCCAGCAGTGGACAGCTGAACACTGAAGCTTTCTTT. Translation: CASSGQLNTEAFF.

V usage is TRBV12-3 or TRBV12-4 and J usage is TRBJ1-3; D gene uncertain. The V and J ends lost 5 bases and 4 bases respectively, with 9 bases between them. CDR3 length equals 13 residues. The CDR3, as DNA: TGTGCCAGCAGTACGAGAGGGGGAAACACCATATATTTT. Amino acid sequence: CASSTRGGNTIYF.

The V gene is TRBV7-9, the J gene TRBJ2-5; D is unresolved. The CDR3 is 15 residues long. Trimming removed 8 bases from V and 2 bases from J, with 18 bases in between. CDR1 is SEHNR and CDR2 is FQNEAQ in the germline V gene (reference sequence). DNA of the CDR3: TGTGCCAGCTCCCCGATAGGCCGACTTCAAGAGACCCAGTACTTC. Its protein is CASSPIGRLQETQYF.

This clone was observed once. This chain joins TRBV9 and TRBJ2-3; TRBD2 is a possible D gene (6 bases). Looked up from germline, CDR1 is SGDLS and CDR2 is YYNGEE. With 0 bases removed from V and 1 base from J, the gap between germline ends came to 9 bases. The CDR3 has 15 amino acids. This CDR3 is CASSVGSGGTDTQYF. CDR3 DNA: TGTGCCAGCAGCGTAGGATCGGGGGGCACAGATACGCAGTATTTT.

The J gene is TRBJ1-5, the V gene TRBV28, with no clear D. The germline V and J ends were trimmed by 5 bases and 10 bases, with 12 bases remaining between them. This CDR3 is 12 amino acids long. Germline CDR1 reads MDHEN; CDR2 reads SYDVKM. CDR3 sequence: CASSPMLRPQHF. CDR3 nucleotides: TGTGCCAGCAGTCCAATGCTACGCCCCCAGCATTTT.

The rearrangement uses TRBV30 and TRBJ2-2; 8 nucleotides line up with TRBD1. The CDR3 runs 13 residues. With 4 bases clipped from V and 6 bases from J, the junction kept 4 bases outside the gene matches. Germline CDR1 is GTSNPN and CDR2 is SVGIG (reference sequence). CDR3 loop: CAWTSQGAGELFF. The CDR3, as DNA: TGTGCCTGGACTTCACAGGGGGCCGGGGAGCTGTTTTTT.

The rearrangement links TRBV5-1 to TRBJ2-5; TRBD2 aligns across 8 bases. J gave up 2 bases and V 3 bases, and 12 bases lay outside the gene matches. This CDR3 region has 17 residues. Germline V gene lookup returns CDR1 SGHRS and CDR2 YFSETQ. The CDR3 loop reads CASSSPPGGAFQETQYF. The CDR3 DNA reads as TGCGCCAGCAGCTCGCCCCCGGGGGGGGCTTTTCAAGAGACCCAGTACTTC.

The chain combines TRBV27 with TRBJ1-4; the D gene is possibly TRBD1 (5 bases). The V gene lost 3 bases and the J gene lost 8 bases, with 10 bases spanning the gap. Germline CDR1 and CDR2: MNHEY and SMNVEV (reference sequence). The CDR3 covers 13 residues. CDR3 loop: CASSLRGEEKLFF. The CDR3 nucleotides read TGTGCCAGCAGTTTGCGGGGGGAGGAAAAACTGTTTTTT.

This clone was counted a few times. The V and J genes are TRBV29-1 and TRBJ2-1; possibly TRBD2 for D (7 bases). The V end lost 0 bases, the J end lost 0 bases, and 15 bases lay between the germline ends. The CDR3 is made up of 17 amino acids. Germline lookup yields CDR1 SQVTM and CDR2 ANQGSEA. CDR3 sequence (DNA): TGCAGCGTTGAAGATTTCGATCGGGGGGCCTCCTACAATGAGCAGTTCTTC. Translated: CSVEDFDRGASYNEQFF.

The V call is TRBV5-5, the J call TRBJ2-2; tentative D call: TRBD1 (5 bases). The CDR3 is 15 amino acids. V was shortened by 4 bases and J by 12 bases, with 22 bases between the two germline ends. Germline CDR1 SGHKS, CDR2 YYEKEE (reference sequence). The CDR3 loop reads CASSPQDNPTVKLFF. The CDR3 DNA follows: TGTGCCAGCAGCCCTCAGGACAATCCGACGGTGAAGCTGTTTTTT.

The V call is TRBV7-9, the J call TRBJ2-5; 9 positions agree with TRBD1. CDR1 is SEHNR and CDR2 is FQNEAQ in the germline V gene (reference sequence). This CDR3 spans 16 amino acids. V trimming: 1 base; J trimming: 4 bases; junction bases outside the gene matches: 7. The CDR3 sequence: CASSLGDRGFIETQYF. CDR3 bases: TGTGCCAGCAGCTTAGGTGACAGGGGGTTCATAGAGACCCAGTACTTC. Full variable domain (rest looked up from reference TRBV7-9 and TRBJ2-5): DTGVSQNPRHKITKRGQNVTFRCDPISEHNRLYWYRQTLGQGPEFLTYFQNEAQLEKSRLLSDRFSAERPKGSFSTLEIQRTEQGDSAMYLCASSLGDRGFIETQYFGPGTRLLVL.

The chain has TRBV29-1 and TRBJ1-1, with TRBD1 identical over 9 bases. CDR1 and CDR2 from the germline V gene are SQVTM and ANQGSEA. This CDR3 comprises 13 residues. With 1 base clipped from V and 7 bases from J, the junction kept 4 bases outside the gene matches. CDR3 sequence: CSVEVTGGVEAFF. The CDR3 region has the DNA TGCAGCGTTGAAGTGACAGGGGGGGTTGAAGCTTTCTTT.